The clone carrying this T cell receptor beta chain was counted at least ten times. Its antigen is undetermined. The data derive from a study of glioma-infiltrating T cells. General study results and limits: Non-neoplastic patients had below-expected tissue-blood divergence, while all gliomas exceeded expectation. Tissue and blood shared very few CDR3 sequences.

Amplification of TCR alpha and beta CDR3 regions from RNA used iRepertoire nested multiplex PCR. Tissue mRNA or PBMC total RNA, about 85-400 ng, went into one-step reverse transcription and amplification. Via MiXCR, TCRdb re-called the multiplex PCR reads, giving one row per CDR3 protein. The data hold fewer than 200,000 distinct CDR3 sequences, with more than 25% observed a single time. Trimming removed 5 bases from V and 0 bases from J, with 14 bases in between. The CDR3 is made up of 16 amino acids. This sequence was found in a human donor with low-grade glioma or glioblastoma, undergoing nonglioma brain surgery, or in good health (not recorded which). The gene calls are TRBV12-3 or TRBV12-4 and TRBJ2-1, with D perhaps TRBD2 (5 bases). Sequenced sample: glioma tissue, nonneoplastic brain tissue, or PBMCs (not recorded which). Here the CDR3 DNA reads TGTGCCAGCAGTACAACCTTCAGCGGCTCCTACAATGAGCAGTTCTTC. This encodes CASSTTFSGSYNEQFF.